These T cell receptor beta chains were read from a single sample in a study of blood T cell repertoires in COVID-19. Produced via immunoSEQ multiplex PCR; TCRdb's table is partial and in-frame only. The table shows over 110,000 clones, with more than 60% occurring only once. Source material: peripheral blood. Receptors were obtained from a man older than 75 with acute or convalescent COVID-19. The CDR3 runs from the conserved cysteine through the conserved F or W. A D gene is named only where the DNA matches it firmly. Clone size, where shown, is once, few, many, or a class for clones that have expanded.

V gene	clone size	D gene	J gene	CDR3 protein	CDR3 DNA
TRBV12-3/TRBV12-4	NA	NA	TRBJ1-3	CASSQSGNTIYF	TGTGCCAGCAGCCAATCTGGAAACACCATATATTTT
TRBV23-1	NA	TRBD1	TRBJ2-2	CASNDRGAGELFF	TGCGCCAGCAACGACAGGGGGGCCGGGGAGCTGTTTTTT
TRBV28	NA	NA	TRBJ1-1	CASSFLLGGGLEAFF	TGTGCCAGCAGTTTCCTCCTCGGCGGGGGCCTTGAAGCTTTCTTT
TRBV5-1	few	NA	TRBJ2-1	CASSLKGGLAPNEQFF	TGCGCCAGCAGCTTGAAGGGGGGGCTAGCCCCGAATGAGCAGTTCTTC
TRBV6-2/TRBV6-3	NA	NA	TRBJ1-4	CASSFGQPNEKLFF	TGTGCCAGCAGTTTCGGACAGCCTAATGAAAAACTGTTTTTT
TRBV28	NA	NA	TRBJ2-1	CASSSRNEQFF	TGTGCCAGCAGTTCGAGGAATGAGCAGTTCTTC
TRBV28	many	NA	TRBJ1-1	CASSAGGTVNTEAFF	TGTGCCAGCAGTGCTGGGGGGACGGTGAACACTGAAGCTTTCTTT
TRBV11-1	NA	NA	TRBJ2-5	CASSLGSRQETQYF	TGTGCCAGCAGCTTAGGGTCCAGACAAGAGACCCAGTACTTC
TRBV5-5	NA	NA	TRBJ2-5	CASRVWQQETQYF	TGTGCCAGCAGGGTGTGGCAGCAAGAGACCCAGTACTTC
TRBV28	NA	TRBD1	TRBJ1-4	CASSLAGTGGPTNEKLFF	TGTGCCAGCAGTTTAGCCGGGACAGGGGGGCCAACTAATGAAAAACTGTTTTTT
TRBV19	NA	NA	TRBJ2-1	CASSIRSEQFF	TGTGCCAGTAGTATACGTAGTGAGCAGTTCTTC
TRBV9	NA	NA	TRBJ2-1	CASSTGRDSEGQFF	TGTGCCAGCAGCACAGGACGAGATTCGGAGGGGCAGTTCTTC
TRBV18	many	NA	TRBJ1-1	CASSPPEGISTEAFF	TGTGCCAGCTCACCACCGGAGGGGATCAGCACTGAAGCTTTCTTT
TRBV28	NA	TRBD1	TRBJ2-5	CASSSEGASQETQYF	TGTGCCAGCAGTTCTGAGGGGGCCTCCCAAGAGACCCAGTACTTC
TRBV27	NA	NA	TRBJ2-6	CASRSSGANVLTF	TGTGCCAGCAGATCGTCCGGGGCCAACGTCCTGACTTTC
TRBV11-2	NA	NA	TRBJ1-2	CASSPTLDRPPNYGYTF	TGTGCCAGCAGCCCTACCCTAGACAGGCCCCCTAACTATGGCTACACCTTC
TRBV2	NA	TRBD1	TRBJ1-5	CASKGQEGNQPQHF	TGTGCCAGCAAAGGACAGGAGGGCAATCAGCCCCAGCATTTT
TRBV5-1	once	NA	TRBJ1-5	CASSRAGDQPQHF	TGCGCCAGCAGCCGAGCGGGGGATCAGCCCCAGCATTTT
TRBV4-1	NA	NA	TRBJ1-1	CASSLGSGNTEAFF	TGCGCCAGCAGCCTCGGGAGTGGAAACACTGAAGCTTTCTTT
TRBV6-6	NA	TRBD1	TRBJ2-6	CASSLRQGASGANVLTF	TGTGCCAGCAGTCTGCGACAGGGGGCATCTGGGGCCAACGTCCTGACTTTC
TRBV10-3	NA	TRBD1	TRBJ1-5	CAISELQGINQPQHF	TGTGCCATCAGTGAGTTACAGGGGATCAATCAGCCCCAGCATTTT
TRBV5-1	NA	TRBD2	TRBJ2-1	CASSERAAGGNEQFF	TGCGCCAGCAGCGAAAGGGCCGCGGGGGGCAATGAGCAGTTCTTC
TRBV18	NA	NA	TRBJ2-2	CASSEQGTIGELFF	TGTGCCAGCTCCGAGCAGGGGACGATCGGGGAGCTGTTTTTT
TRBV11-2	NA	TRBD1	TRBJ2-7	CASSLAQGVFAYEQYF	TGTGCCAGCAGCTTAGCACAGGGGGTGTTCGCGTACGAGCAGTACTTC
TRBV11-2	NA	TRBD1	TRBJ2-7	CASSKTGFYEQYF	TGTGCCAGCAGCAAGACAGGGTTCTACGAGCAGTACTTC
TRBV5-5	NA	TRBD2	TRBJ2-1	CASSLVLAGVRGNEQFF	TGTGCCAGCAGCTTGGTGCTAGCGGGGGTCAGGGGCAATGAGCAGTTCTTC
TRBV15	once	TRBD2	TRBJ2-3	CATSKGLAADTQYF	TGTGCCACCAGCAAAGGACTAGCAGCAGATACGCAGTATTTT
TRBV5-6	NA	TRBD1	TRBJ2-3	CASSLRDRADTQYF	TGTGCCAGCAGCCTCCGGGACAGGGCAGATACGCAGTATTTT
TRBV11-2	NA	TRBD1	TRBJ1-5	CASSLDRVGQPQHF	TGTGCCAGCAGCTTGGACAGGGTAGGTCAGCCCCAGCATTTT
TRBV5-4	NA	TRBD1	TRBJ2-2	CASSPGQGRLKVGELFF	TGTGCCAGCAGCCCGGGACAGGGGCGGTTAAAAGTCGGGGAGCTGTTTTTT
TRBV7-2	many	NA	TRBJ2-5	CASSLQQGLETQYF	TGTGCCAGCAGCTTACAGCAGGGGTTGGAGACCCAGTACTTC
TRBV5-1	NA	NA	TRBJ2-3	CASSLDSSTDTQYF	TGCGCCAGCAGCTTGGACAGCAGCACAGATACGCAGTATTTT
TRBV19	few	NA	TRBJ1-6	CASSIKGQQNSPLHF	TGTGCCAGTAGTATTAAAGGACAGCAAAATTCACCCCTCCACTTT
TRBV5-4	once	TRBD1	TRBJ2-3	CASSRGRDRSTDTQYF	TGTGCCAGCAGCAGAGGGCGGGACAGGAGCACAGATACGCAGTATTTT
TRBV6-2/TRBV6-3	NA	NA	TRBJ1-1	CASRYHTEPNTEAFF	TGTGCCAGCAGATACCATACTGAGCCGAACACTGAAGCTTTCTTT
TRBV20-1	few	TRBD2	TRBJ2-5	CSASHFGGVRETQYF	TGCAGTGCTAGTCACTTCGGGGGGGTGAGAGAGACCCAGTACTTC
TRBV14	NA	TRBD1	TRBJ1-2	CASSQRSGTANYGYTF	TGTGCCAGCAGCCAGCGTTCCGGGACAGCGAACTATGGCTACACCTTC
TRBV7-2	NA	TRBD1	TRBJ2-5	CASSVQGAPETQYF	TGTGCCAGCAGCGTACAGGGGGCCCCAGAGACCCAGTACTTC
TRBV27	NA	NA	TRBJ1-4	CASSSPTGRNEKLFF	TGTGCCAGCAGTTCCCCGACAGGACGGAATGAAAAACTGTTTTTT
TRBV6-2/TRBV6-3	NA	TRBD1	TRBJ1-2	CASSPRTGGYGYTF	TGTGCCAGCAGTCCGCGGACAGGGGGCTATGGCTACACCTTC
TRBV18	NA	TRBD1	TRBJ1-2	CASSPPGQGYGYTF	TGTGCCAGCTCACCTCCGGGACAGGGGTATGGCTACACCTTC
TRBV5-1	NA	NA	TRBJ1-6	CASSLVAQSRNSPLHF	TGCGCCAGCAGCTTGGTGGCACAATCGAGGAATTCACCCCTCCACTTT
TRBV3-1/TRBV3-2	NA	NA	TRBJ1-1	CASSQEPGAKNTEAFF	TGTGCCAGCAGCCAAGAGCCAGGGGCGAAAAACACTGAAGCTTTCTTT
TRBV28	NA	NA	TRBJ1-5	CASRTQGSNQPQHF	TGTGCCAGCAGGACTCAGGGTAGCAATCAGCCCCAGCATTTT
TRBV12-5	few	NA	TRBJ2-7	CASGSTVNEQYF	TGTGCTAGTGGTTCAACAGTTAACGAGCAGTACTTC
TRBV28	many	TRBD1	TRBJ1-6	CASSFDRAVNSPLHF	TGTGCCAGCAGTTTCGACAGGGCGGTTAATTCACCCCTCCACTTT
TRBV3-1/TRBV3-2	NA	TRBD1	TRBJ1-1	CASSQQGGNTEAFF	TGTGCCAGCAGCCAACAGGGGGGGAACACTGAAGCTTTCTTT
TRBV5-1	NA	TRBD1	TRBJ2-1	CASSPGTGGGGEQFF	TGCGCCAGCAGTCCCGGGACAGGGGGAGGCGGTGAGCAGTTCTTC
TRBV2	NA	NA	TRBJ1-5	CASTYDRQNQPQHF	TGTGCCAGCACATACGACAGACAAAATCAGCCCCAGCATTTT
TRBV4-3	few	TRBD2	TRBJ2-1	CASSHFRRGGGEDEQFF	TGCGCCAGCAGCCACTTTAGGAGAGGCGGGGGGGAGGATGAGCAGTTCTTC
TRBV18	NA	NA	TRBJ1-3	CASSPRTAENTIYF	TGTGCCAGCTCACCAAGGACAGCCGAGAACACCATATATTTT